The clone carrying this T cell receptor beta chain was detected only once. What it binds is not known. The data originate from a study of OX40 agonist ivuxolimab in advanced cancers. Overall study: Ivuxolimab doses were 0.01, 0.1, 0.3, 1.5, 3 or 10 mg/kg every 2 weeks.

Clones were sequenced by immunoSEQ multiplex PCR, and TCRdb holds only the in-frame ones, with some missing. The table includes about 90,000 clones, about nine tenths detected once. Study-wide results and limits: Antigens targeted by the expanded peripheral T cells were not determined. Among some nonresponders, normalized T-cell clonal expansion was also low. Relative to CD4+, CD8+ T cells held more expanded clones on average.

Trimming removed 4 bases at V and 7 bases at J, with 17 bases between. The CDR3 runs 15 residues. From germline, CDR1 is SEHNR and CDR2 FQNEAQ (reference sequence). This TCR derives from an adult with an advanced solid tumor such as melanoma, head and neck, liver or kidney cancer. J is TRBJ1-5 and V is TRBV7-9; the D is unclear. The sample consisted of CD4+ or CD8+ T cells sorted from blood, taken in a trial of the OX40 agonist ivuxolimab. In DNA form, the CDR3 reads TGTGCCAGCAGCTCAGAGGGCCGAATAGGGCAGCCCCAGCATTTT. Encoded protein: CASSSEGRIGQPQHF.